What follows are 14 T cell receptor beta chains derived from one specimen sequenced in a study of cytomegalovirus exposure and HLA in healthy donors. The protocol was immunoSEQ multiplex PCR, while the TCRdb copy is restricted to in-frame clones and leaves out a portion. The sample carries hundreds of thousands of clones, about 90% recorded once. The material sequenced was PBMCs. These receptors were obtained from a woman in her 30s in good health and CMV-seronegative.

The chain employs TRBV19 and TRBJ2-7; 11 nucleotides match TRBD2. The CDR3 extends over 13 amino acids. V lost 8 bases to trimming and J lost 4 bases; unmatched junction nucleotides: 4. The germline CDR1 and CDR2 sequences are LNHDA and SQIVND (reference sequence). The chain's CDR3 is CASRTSGGYEQYF. The CDR3 nucleotides read TGTGCCAGTCGTACTAGCGGGGGATACGAGCAGTACTTC. Drawing the rest from reference TRBV19 and TRBJ2-7, the complete variable domain is DGGITQSPKYLFRKEGQNVTLSCEQNLNHDAMYWYRQDPGQGLRLIYYSQIVNDFQKGDIAEGYSVSREKKESFPLTVTSAQKNPTAFYLCASRTSGGYEQYFGPGTRLTVT.

The chain joins TRBV2 to TRBJ1-4; D unclear. The V gene lost 3 bases and the J gene lost 4 bases, with 3 bases spanning the gap. CDR3 length: 12 amino acids. Germline CDR1 and CDR2: SNHLY and FYNNEI. The CDR3 DNA is TGTGCCAGCAGTGACCTTAATGAAAAACTGTTTTTT. It codes for CASSDLNEKLFF.

The chain carries TRBV9 and TRBJ2-7; D may be TRBD1 (6 bases). CDR1 is SGDLS, CDR2 YYNGEE, per germline. This CDR3 is 14 amino acids long. The ends were cut back, 0 bases at V and 0 bases at J, with 7 bases in the middle. DNA of the CDR3: TGTGCCAGCAGCGTAGGGACAGTCTCCTACGAGCAGTACTTC. It codes for CASSVGTVSYEQYF. The full variable domain, completed using reference TRBV9 and TRBJ2-7, is DSGVTQTPKHLITATGQRVTLRCSPRSGDLSVYWYQQSLDQGLQFLIQYYNGEERAKGNILERFSAQQFPDLHSELNLSSLELGDSALYFCASSVGTVSYEQYFGPGTRLTVT.

This chain links TRBV5-6 with TRBJ2-7; TRBD1 aligns across 9 bases. The CDR3 covers 14 residues. V was clipped by 4 bases and J by 2 bases; unmatched bases: 4. Germline CDR1 reads SGHDT; CDR2 reads YYEEEE. The CDR3 nucleotides are TGTGCCAGCAGCCTGGGACAGGGAGCCTACGAGCAGTACTTC. Translated, it gives CASSLGQGAYEQYF.

The genes are TRBV5-1 and TRBJ1-4; a weak D match, TRBD1 (5 bases). Per the germline V gene, CDR1 is SGHRS and CDR2 is YFSETQ. V was cut by 0 bases and J by 2 bases, with 14 bases left in between. CDR3 length: 17 amino acids. This CDR3 reads CASSLAPSGGTNEKLFF. CDR3 in DNA: TGCGCCAGCAGCTTGGCTCCATCGGGGGGTACTAATGAAAAACTGTTTTTT.

This clone was observed once. The same CDR3 is also encoded by other DNA sequences in this sample. The rearrangement uses TRBV11-3 and TRBJ2-2; D is unclear. CDR1 is SGHNT, CDR2 YENEEA, per germline. The CDR3 runs 12 residues. V lost 1 base, J lost 7 bases, and 4 bases lay in between. The CDR3 region is CASSLGSGELFF. In nucleotides, the CDR3 is TGTGCCAGCAGCTTAGGCAGCGGGGAGCTGTTTTTT.

The V gene is TRBV7-9, the J gene TRBJ1-2, with unresolved D. V lost 5 bases and J lost 2, with 9 bases in between. Germline CDR1 SEHNR, CDR2 FQNEAQ (reference sequence). This CDR3 contains 13 residues. The CDR3 here is CASSTQANYGYTF. CDR3 DNA sequence: TGTGCCAGCAGCACGCAAGCAAACTATGGCTACACCTTC.

The chain uses TRBV28 and TRBJ2-6, with TRBD2 matching 7 bases. V was clipped by 7 bases and J by 0 bases; unmatched bases: 6. The CDR3 has 16 amino acids. Germline CDR1 and CDR2: MDHEN and SYDVKM. This chain's CDR3 is CASTPGGFSGANVLTF. DNA of the CDR3: TGTGCCAGCACCCCCGGGGGGTTCTCTGGGGCCAACGTCCTGACTTTC.

The chain recombines TRBV12-2 with TRBJ2-1; the table's D call TRBD2 went unverified against the DNA. TRBV12-2 is given as a pseudogene. The CDR3 sequence is 19 residues long. In DNA form, the CDR3 reads TGTGCAAGTCGCTCAATGTCACCCCCACTAGCGGGGACCTACAATGAGCAGTTCTTC. This encodes CASRSMSPPLAGTYNEQFF.

The J gene is TRBJ2-7, the V gene TRBV14, with TRBD2 matching over 10 bases. V trimming: 1 base; J trimming: 3 bases; junction bases outside the gene matches: 3. The CDR3 contains 15 residues. Germline assignment: CDR1 SGHDN and CDR2 FVKESK. The CDR3 DNA follows: TGTGCCAGCAGCCAAGTAGCGGGAGGTCTCTACGAGCAGTACTTC. Its translation is CASSQVAGGLYEQYF.

The chain combines TRBV13 with TRBJ2-5; TRBD2 might be the D (5 bases). CDR3 length: 15 residues. CDR1 and CDR2 (germline): PRHDT, FYEKMQ (reference sequence). V lost 3 bases to trimming and J lost 4 bases, with 15 bases between them. CDR3 sequence (DNA): TGTGCCAGCAGCTTTTACGAGCGGCGGGTAGAGACCCAGTACTTC. It is translated as CASSFYERRVETQYF.

CDR3 nucleotides: TGTGCCACCAGCTGGATCAATCAGCCCCAGCATTTT. As protein: CATSWINQPQHF. The rearrangement joins TRBV15 to TRBJ1-5; no clear D. V lost 5 bases to trimming and J lost 3 bases, with 5 bases between them. The CDR3 totals 12 residues. CDR1 and CDR2 from the germline V gene are LNHNV and YYDKDF (reference sequence).

This sequence joins TRBV28 and TRBJ2-3, with 9 bases fitting TRBD2. V was pared by 5 bases and J by 3 bases, with 21 bases of the junction left unmatched. In germline, CDR1 is MDHEN, CDR2 SYDVKM. The CDR3 totals 20 residues. This CDR3 reads CASSTLSGAGGVFRTDTQYF. The CDR3 DNA reads TGTGCCAGCAGTACCTTATCTGGGGCGGGAGGGGTGTTTAGGACAGATACGCAGTATTTT.

The CDR3 nucleotides read TGTGCCAGCAGCCGGGGCCTAGCGGGAGCGGGTGAGCAGTACTTC. Translation gives CASSRGLAGAGEQYF. The rearrangement uses TRBV7-9 and TRBJ2-7; TRBD2 matches at 10 bases. The V gene end was trimmed by 5 bases and the J gene end by 7 bases; junction bases not matched to a gene: 11. Germline values: CDR1 SEHNR, CDR2 FQNEAQ (reference sequence). CDR3 length: 15 residues.